This passage covers 21 T cell receptor beta chains from one sample sequenced in a study of T-cell reconstitution after alpha-beta-depleted transplantation in children (dated by TCRdb to the mid-2010s). Receptor amplification or capture employed PCR. These reads were obtained on an Illumina HiSeq 2500. TCR libraries were prepared with molecular barcoding, using unique molecular identifiers to normalize TCRbeta repertoire quantification. TCRdb reprocessed the public reads (quality trimming at Q25 with fastp, clone calling with MiXCR) and kept in-frame beta chains. For every CDR3 protein sequence, its rows merge into one entry that carries the most common genes and DNA. Within this sample are about 690,000 distinct CDR3 sequences, with 16% of them counted one time only. The ten biggest clones cover 0.85% to 1.3% of the sample. This specimen was PBMCs from the stem cell graft donor, taken from the stem cell graft. The receptors derive from a human donor who donated a stem cell graft to a child with acute myeloid leukemia.

A remark on this clonotype: A much larger clone lies a single base off, so this may be a read error. The CDR3 does not close with the conserved phenylalanine or tryptophan, likely indicating a read error. V is TRBV4-3 and J is TRBJ2-7; D gene uncertain. Germline CDR1 and CDR2: LGHNA and YSLEER. CDR3 length equals 15 residues. With 0 bases removed from V and 1 base from J, the gap between germline ends came to 10 bases. CDR3 region: CASSQDRVGSYEQYL. The CDR3 nucleotides read TGCGCCAGCAGCCAAGATCGGGTAGGGTCCTACGAGCAGTACTTG.

Here the CDR3 DNA reads TGTGCCAGCTCCGCGGAGGGGCCCTCCAACACTGAAGCTTTCTTT. Its translation is CASSAEGPSNTEAFF. The chain couples TRBV18 to TRBJ1-1; TRBD1 is a possible D gene (5 bases). CDR1 and CDR2 (germline): KGHSH, LQKENI. Trimming removed 6 bases from V and 2 bases from J, with 16 bases in between. CDR3 size: 15 residues.

V is TRBV14 and J is TRBJ2-7; 11 nucleotides align to TRBD1. This CDR3 comprises 15 residues. Germline CDR1 reads SGHDN; CDR2 reads FVKESK. V dropped 2 bases and J dropped 7; count of bases not matched to a gene: 7. CDR3 in amino acids: CASSQRWTGGEEQYF. The CDR3, as DNA: TGTGCCAGCAGCCAAAGATGGACAGGGGGCGAGGAGCAGTACTTC.

This rearrangement joins TRBV7-3 to TRBJ2-7; 8 nucleotides line up with TRBD2. This CDR3 comprises 15 residues. Germline CDR1 reads SGHTA; CDR2 reads FQGTGA. The junction had 8 bases not matched to a gene; V was cut back by 2 bases and J by 5 bases. The CDR3 loop is CASSLHPRGVHEQYF. CDR3 DNA sequence: TGTGCCAGCAGCTTACATCCGCGGGGGGTCCACGAGCAGTACTTC.

This clonotype was counted many times. The chain combines TRBV29-1 with TRBJ2-3; D unclear. Germline loops: CDR1 SQVTM, CDR2 ANQGSEA. V was shortened by 7 bases and J by 6 bases, with 11 bases between the two germline ends. The CDR3 has 11 amino acids. The CDR3 reads CSGVGDDTQYF. DNA for the CDR3: TGCAGCGGGGTTGGTGACGATACGCAGTATTTT.

The chain combines TRBV7-2 with TRBJ2-5; possible D gene TRBD2, 5 bases. V dropped 2 bases and J dropped 5 bases, with 15 bases sitting between them. From germline, CDR1 is SGHTA and CDR2 FQGNSA. CDR3 length equals 15 residues. CDR3 amino acids: CASSLQAAGMETQYF. The CDR3 DNA sequence: TGTGCCAGCAGCTTACAGGCTGCCGGGATGGAGACCCAGTACTTC.

The chain couples TRBV4-3 to TRBJ2-1; D ambiguous. The CDR3 spans 13 residues. V gave up 0 bases and J gave up 10 bases, with 10 bases separating them. Germline V CDR1 and CDR2: LGHNA, YSLEER. The CDR3 loop reads CASSQERFTEQFF. The DNA of the CDR3 is TGCGCCAGCAGCCAAGAAAGGTTTACGGAGCAGTTCTTC.

This clonotype was recorded a few times. This chain joins TRBV20-1 and TRBJ2-7, with 7 bases matching TRBD1. CDR1 DFQATT and CDR2 SNEGSKA come from the germline V gene (reference sequence). There are 13 residues in the CDR3. The ends lost 5 bases at V and 2 bases at J; junction bases unmatched: 6. The CDR3 protein is CSARTGEPYEQYF. The DNA of the CDR3 is TGCAGTGCTCGGACAGGAGAACCCTACGAGCAGTACTTC.

The rearrangement joins TRBV12-3 or TRBV12-4 to TRBJ2-1, with 11 bases that match TRBD2. CDR3 size: 14 residues. Trimming cost V 6 bases and J 9 bases; bases outside gene matches: 7. The CDR3 DNA reads TGTGCCAGCAGGGGTGGCCTAGCGGGGGGTGAGCAGTTCTTC. Residues: CASRGGLAGGEQFF.

The table lists this clonotype with many counts. The rearrangement joins TRBV6-1 to TRBJ2-5; 13 bases match TRBD2. The CDR3 contains 15 residues. CDR1 MNHNS and CDR2 SASEGT come from the germline V gene. V dropped 2 bases and J dropped 5; count of bases not matched to a gene: 2. The CDR3 bases are TGTGCCAGCAGTGAAACTAGCGGGGGGGCCGAGACCCAGTACTTC. Its protein product is CASSETSGGAETQYF.

This clonotype was seen repeatedly, ten times or more. The chain employs TRBV20-1 and TRBJ2-1; no firm D call. Germline CDR1 reads DFQATT; CDR2 reads SNEGSKA (reference sequence). The V gene lost 5 bases and the J gene lost 4 bases, with 9 bases spanning the gap. CDR3 size: 12 residues. The CDR3 nucleotides are TGCAGTGCTCCTAGACCTTACAATGAGCAGTTCTTC. This sequence encodes CSAPRPYNEQFF.

This chain links TRBV9 with TRBJ2-1; no clear D gene. The CDR3 totals 13 residues. Trimming removed 3 bases from V and 7 bases from J, with 11 bases in between. Germline V CDR1 and CDR2: SGDLS, YYNGEE. For the CDR3, the DNA is TGTGCCAGCAGCGGTGGACCGAAAAATGAGCAGTTCTTC. This translates into CASSGGPKNEQFF.

This clonotype was seen only a few times. This rearrangement joins TRBV24-1 to TRBJ2-7; 10 bases line up with TRBD1. Germline assignment: CDR1 KGHDR and CDR2 SFDVKD. V dropped 5 bases and J dropped 4; count of bases not matched to a gene: 4. The CDR3 covers 14 residues. As DNA, the CDR3 is TGTGCCACCAGTGTCGGGACAGGGGATTACGAGCAGTACTTC. It yields the protein CATSVGTGDYEQYF.

This clonotype was observed a handful of times. The chain recombines TRBV4-1 with TRBJ2-3; 12 bases line up with TRBD2. The CDR3 runs 16 residues. V was pared by 4 bases and J by 7 bases, with 9 bases of the junction left unmatched. Germline CDR1 is MGHRA and CDR2 is YSYEKL. Written as DNA, the CDR3 is TGCGCCAGCAGCCCCGTGTGGACTAGCGGGGCATATACGCAGTATTTT. This gives the protein CASSPVWTSGAYTQYF.

This clonotype was recorded once. The genes are TRBV5-1 and TRBJ2-1, with D uncertain. The CDR3 spans 15 residues. Germline CDR1 and CDR2: SGHRS and YFSETQ. Trimming left V 5 bases short and J 8 bases short, with 20 bases between. The CDR3 DNA follows: TGCGCCAGCAGACCAGGAATCCAGGAGTACGATGAGCAGTTCTTC. It yields the protein CASRPGIQEYDEQFF.

This clonotype was found a few times. The genes are TRBV12-5 and TRBJ2-5; tentatively, D is TRBD1 (7 bases). V was shortened by 6 bases and J by 2 bases, with 13 bases between the two germline ends. The CDR3 consists of 14 residues. Germline V gene sequence: CDR1 LGHNT, CDR2 FRNRAP. The CDR3 nucleotides read TGTGCTAGTGGCCCAGGGGGGAAGCAAGAGACCCAGTACTTC. This encodes CASGPGGKQETQYF.

A few counts support this clonotype. The V call is TRBV24-1, the J call TRBJ1-5, with 9 bases matching TRBD1. Germline trimming cut 4 bases from V and 4 bases from J; bases unmatched to any gene: 4. Per germline, CDR1 KGHDR and CDR2 SFDVKD. This CDR3 spans 15 amino acids. DNA for the CDR3: TGTGCCACCAGTGACTCCGGACAGGGGAATCAGCCCCAGCATTTT. Translating gives CATSDSGQGNQPQHF.

The V call is TRBV18, the J call TRBJ2-7; 7 bases match TRBD1. CDR1 is KGHSH, CDR2 LQKENI, per germline. The ends lost 6 bases at V and 1 base at J; junction bases unmatched: 15. The CDR3 is made up of 17 amino acids. In DNA form, the CDR3 reads TGTGCCAGCTCCCTCACCTTTACAGGGGCCGCTTCCTACGAGCAGTACTTC. This gives the protein CASSLTFTGAASYEQYF.

This clonotype was counted only a few times. CDR3 nucleotide sequence: TGTGCCCTGAACACTGAAGCTTTCTTT. Translation gives CALNTEAFF. This sequence joins TRBV12-3 or TRBV12-4 and TRBJ1-1; D gene uncertain. Trimming took 11 bases from V and 0 from J, leaving 1 base between them. The length of the CDR3 is 9 residues.

This clonotype was detected many times. The chain uses TRBV20-1 and TRBJ2-1; possible D gene TRBD1, 6 bases. The CDR3 totals 15 residues. Germline-derived CDR1 and CDR2 are DFQATT and SNEGSKA (reference sequence). V was pared by 0 bases and J by 4 bases, with 13 bases between. This chain's CDR3 is CSARDPSTGYNEQFF. CDR3 in DNA: TGCAGTGCTAGAGATCCCTCCACAGGGTACAATGAGCAGTTCTTC.

This clonotype came up many times. CDR3 protein: CSARDGHRAQETQYF. Written as DNA, the CDR3 is TGCAGTGCTAGAGATGGCCATAGGGCTCAAGAGACCCAGTACTTC. This chain uses TRBV20-1 with TRBJ2-5; D call uncertain. V was trimmed by 0 bases and J by 2 bases, leaving 13 bases between them. The CDR3 extends over 15 amino acids. CDR1 and CDR2 from the germline V gene are DFQATT and SNEGSKA (reference sequence).